The rows below give T cell receptor beta chains drawn from one sample of a study of shared clonotypes between healthy human individuals. Assay: immunoSEQ multiplex PCR; the TCRdb copy retains only in-frame clones and omits some. Here the sample spans some 450,000 clones, more than 70% being singletons. The sequencing sample was made of PBMCs. Every receptor here comes from a woman aged 35 to 49 in good health. Some clones in this sample may be carry-over from other donors' samples. Both conserved end residues are part of each CDR3. The D gene is left open where the match is weak. Clone size appears in some rows only: once, few, many, or a class for an expanded clone.

size | J | D | V | DNA | CDR3
. | TRBJ2-7 | . | TRBV7-8 | TGTGCCAGCAGCTTCAGTCAGACCTACGAGCAGTACTTC | CASSFSQTYEQYF
once | TRBJ2-7 | . | TRBV7-9 | TGTGCCAGCAACTCCGACAAGTCCTACGAGCAGTACTTC | CASNSDKSYEQYF
. | TRBJ1-1 | . | TRBV15 | TGTGCCACCAGCAGAGATCTCCGTGACACTGAAGCTTTCTTT | CATSRDLRDTEAFF
. | TRBJ2-7 | . | TRBV15 | TGTGCCACCAGGGGGACAATGAGGCACGAGCAGTACTTC | CATRGTMRHEQYF
many | TRBJ2-7 | TRBD1 | TRBV27 | TGTGCCAGCAGTCCAGGGACAGGGCGAGCTAAGTACGAGCAGTACTTC | CASSPGTGRAKYEQYF
. | TRBJ2-3 | . | TRBV9 | TGTGCCAGCACCCCCGGAGGGAGGTCTAGCACAGATACGCAGTATTTT | CASTPGGRSSTDTQYF
. | TRBJ2-3 | TRBD1 | TRBV5-1 | TGCGCCAGCAGGGGACAGGGAATCACCGGCACAGATACGCAGTATTTT | CASRGQGITGTDTQYF
once | TRBJ2-2 | . | TRBV7-3 | TGTGCCAGTGGAGGGCTCGGCGGGGAGCTGTTTTTT | CASGGLGGELFF
. | TRBJ1-2 | . | TRBV6-6 | TGTGCCAGCAGGGAGGACAGTGTCGGCTACACCTTC | CASREDSVGYTF
. | TRBJ2-7 | . | TRBV11-1 | TGTGCCAGCAGCGACCGGGACGCAGGTCCCTACGAGCAGTACTTC | CASSDRDAGPYEQYF
. | TRBJ1-2 | . | TRBV6-4 | TGTGCCAGCAGTGATTTAACGGGGGCCGGCTACACCTTC | CASSDLTGAGYTF
. | TRBJ2-7 | TRBD2 | TRBV5-5 | TGTGCCAGCAGCTTGGAGTTAGCGGGGGAGCAGTACTTC | CASSLELAGEQYF
. | TRBJ1-1 | . | TRBV30 | TGTGCCTGGAGTCCAGGGCCATCGTCAAGTAACCATGAAGCTTTCTTT | CAWSPGPSSSNHEAFF
few | TRBJ2-1 | TRBD1 | TRBV7-9 | TGTGCCAGCAGCTTAGTACAGGGGCGACTCAATGAGCAGTTCTTC | CASSLVQGRLNEQFF
. | TRBJ1-2 | TRBD1 | TRBV30 | TGTGCCTGGAGAAGTACAGGGGACGGCTACACCTTC | CAWRSTGDGYTF
. | TRBJ2-7 | TRBD1 | TRBV15 | TGTGCCACCAGCAGAGCCCTGGACAGGAGCTCCTACGAGCAGTACTTC | CATSRALDRSSYEQYF
. | TRBJ2-1 | . | TRBV6-4 | TGTGCCAGCAGTGACTCGAGACACAATGAGCAGTTCTTC | CASSDSRHNEQFF
. | TRBJ2-7 | . | TRBV6-6 | TGTGCCAGCAGTTACCCCCCTACGGGCGAGCAGTACTTC | CASSYPPTGEQYF
. | TRBJ2-7 | . | TRBV4-1 | TGCGCCAGCAGCCAACTTAGGGGCGCCTACGAGCAGTACTTC | CASSQLRGAYEQYF
. | TRBJ1-4 | TRBD1 | TRBV5-1 | TGCGCCAGCAGCCTCGCCGGACAGGGTCTTGAAAAACTGTTTTTT | CASSLAGQGLEKLFF
. | TRBJ2-3 | . | TRBV5-5 | TGTGCCAGCAGCCTGGAACCCACAGATACGCAGTATTTT | CASSLEPTDTQYF
. | TRBJ1-1 | TRBD1 | TRBV11-2 | TGTGCCAGCAGCCCCGGACAGGGTGGGGTGAACACTGAAGCTTTCTTT | CASSPGQGGVNTEAFF
. | TRBJ1-2 | . | TRBV7-2 | TGTGCCAGCAGCTTAGAGGGGAAGTTATATGGCTACACCTTC | CASSLEGKLYGYTF
once | TRBJ1-1 | . | TRBV10-1 | TGCGCCAGCAGCCCCGGGGGGTCGACTGAAGCTTTCTTT | CASSPGGSTEAFF
. | TRBJ1-2 | TRBD1 | TRBV13 | TGTGCCAGCAGACGACTAGGGACAGGCGGGGGGTATGGCTACACCTTC | CASRRLGTGGGYGYTF
few | TRBJ2-7 | . | TRBV11-2 | TGTGCCAGCAGCTTCTCTGAGAGCTCCTACGAGCAGTACTTC | CASSFSESSYEQYF
few | TRBJ2-7 | . | TRBV30 | TGTGCCTGGAGCGATCTCTACGGGCAGTACTTC | CAWSDLYGQYF
. | TRBJ2-1 | . | TRBV7-2 | TGTGCCAGCAGCTGGGGACGAGGGTACAATGAGCAGTTCTTC | CASSWGRGYNEQFF
few | TRBJ1-1 | . | TRBV6-6 | TGTGCCAGCAGTTACTTGTTGAACACTGAAGCTTTCTTT | CASSYLLNTEAFF
few | TRBJ2-7 | TRBD2 | TRBV29-1 | TGCAGCGGGCGACTAGCGGGAGGTTACGAGCAGTACTTC | CSGRLAGGYEQYF
. | TRBJ1-2 | TRBD1 | TRBV27 | TGTGCCAGCAGTTTATACAGGGGGCCCCTCTATGGCTACACCTTC | CASSLYRGPLYGYTF
. | TRBJ2-7 | . | TRBV5-5 | TGTGCCAGCAGATATAGACGAGACGCTAGCTACGAGCAGTACTTC | CASRYRRDASYEQYF
. | TRBJ2-3 | TRBD2 | TRBV5-1 | TGCGCCAGCAGGACTAGCGGCACCGGGGGGGATACGCAGTATTTT | CASRTSGTGGDTQYF
. | TRBJ2-7 | TRBD1 | TRBV10-1 | TGCGCCAGTCACCGGGACAGGGACCACGAGCAGTACTTC | CASHRDRDHEQYF
many | TRBJ2-1 | TRBD2 | TRBV10-2 | TGCGCCAGCAGTGATCCTGGACTAGCGGGAGATAGCGGGAGGCAGTTCTTC | CASSDPGLAGDSGRQFF
. | TRBJ2-7 | . | TRBV28 | TGTGCCAGCAGGGCCGGGGCCACCTACGAGCAGTACTTC | CASRAGATYEQYF
many | TRBJ2-7 | TRBD1 | TRBV7-9 | TGTGCCAGCAGTCGAAGGACAGGGTCCTACGAGCAGTACTTC | CASSRRTGSYEQYF
once | TRBJ2-2 | TRBD2 | TRBV5-1 | TGCGCCAGCAGCTTGGCTAGCGGGAGCCTCACCGGGGAGCTGTTTTTT | CASSLASGSLTGELFF
. | TRBJ1-5 | TRBD1 | TRBV6-6 | TGTGCCAGCAGTTACGAGACAGGGGGCAATCAGCCCCAGCATTTT | CASSYETGGNQPQHF
. | TRBJ1-2 | . | TRBV28 | TGTGCCAGCAGTTTTGACGGGGCGCGGAGTGGCTACACCTTC | CASSFDGARSGYTF
. | TRBJ2-7 | . | TRBV7-2 | TGTGCCAGCAGCCCTTCATCGTTGGCCTACGAGCAGTACTTT | CASSPSSLAYEQYF
. | TRBJ2-6 | . | TRBV7-6 | TGTGCCAGCAGCCCCCAAGGGCGGGTCCCTGGGGCCAACGTCCTGACTTTC | CASSPQGRVPGANVLTF
. | TRBJ1-1 | TRBD1 | TRBV19 | TGTGCCAGTAGTTTCTCGACAGGGGGGAGAGTAGCTTTCTTT | CASSFSTGGRVAFF
. | TRBJ1-1 | . | TRBV11-2 | TGTGCCAGCAGCTTCCGGACAGCCGAAGCTTTCTTT | CASSFRTAEAFF
. | TRBJ1-3 | TRBD1 | TRBV25-1 | TGTGCCAGCAGTAAGGGGGCTCTCGGAAACACCATATATTTT | CASSKGALGNTIYF
. | TRBJ1-2 | . | TRBV6-1 | TGTGCCAGCACCCCGACCGTTCCGCCCGGCTACACCTTC | CASTPTVPPGYTF
. | TRBJ2-3 | . | TRBV5-4 | TGTGCCAGCAGCTTGACAGGAACCACAGATACGCAGTATTTT | CASSLTGTTDTQYF